The 22 T cell receptor beta chains presented below share a single source sample, sequenced in a study of T-cell reconstitution after alpha-beta-depleted transplantation in children. A library of TCRbeta sequences, prepared with unique molecular identifiers, was generated. Using its own MiXCR run on the PCR reads, TCRdb lists one record per CDR3 protein. The repertoire consists of under 750,000 distinct CDR3 sequences, with about 21% occurring once and the leading ten covering approximately 14%. The sample was PBMCs, mostly from graft donor cells, taken 360 days after TCRalphabeta/CD19-depleted stem cell transplant. Receptor source: a boy younger than two who had a stem cell transplant for acute myeloid leukemia, so the T cells may come from the graft donor.

The rearrangement joins TRBV20-1 to TRBJ2-5, with TRBD2 matching over 15 bases. Germline trimming cut 2 bases from V and 0 bases from J; bases unmatched to any gene: 4. Germline V gene lookup returns CDR1 DFQATT and CDR2 SNEGSKA (reference sequence). This CDR3 has 17 amino acids. The CDR3 here is CSARLGLAGGYQETQYF. For the CDR3, the DNA is TGCAGTGCTAGATTAGGACTAGCGGGAGGGTACCAAGAGACCCAGTACTTC.

This clonotype was counted between two and nine times. V and J are TRBV20-1 and TRBJ1-5, with 7 nucleotides matching TRBD1. The trim removed 4 bases at V and 2 bases at J, leaving 5 bases unmatched. The germline V gene encodes CDR1 DFQATT and CDR2 SNEGSKA (reference sequence). CDR3 length: 14 residues. CDR3 sequence reads: CSAMTGFGNQPQHF. The CDR3 bases are TGCAGTGCTATGACAGGGTTTGGCAATCAGCCCCAGCATTTT.

The J gene is TRBJ1-1, the V gene TRBV11-2; 8 bases are a match to TRBD1. Trimming removed 5 bases from V and 1 base from J; junction bases left unmatched: 15. The CDR3 consists of 18 residues. From germline, CDR1 is SGHAT and CDR2 FQNNGV. The DNA for the CDR3 is TGTGCCAGCAGCGGGACAGGTACAAGAACGTATGGGAACACTGAAGCTTTCTTT. Residues: CASSGTGTRTYGNTEAFF.

Many counts were recorded for this clonotype. V is TRBV20-1 and J is TRBJ1-2; maybe TRBD1 (5 bases). V was clipped by 6 bases and J by 3 bases, with 20 bases between them. The CDR3 consists of 15 residues. Germline CDR1 and CDR2: DFQATT and SNEGSKA (reference sequence). CDR3 in amino acids: CSARLRGRGDYGYTF. The CDR3 DNA sequence: TGCAGTGCGAGACTTAGGGGCCGGGGCGACTATGGCTACACCTTC.

The V and J genes are TRBV7-2 and TRBJ2-1; D may correspond to TRBD1 or TRBD2 (5 bases each). Germline V gene sequence: CDR1 SGHTA, CDR2 FQGNSA. This CDR3 region has 15 residues. V shed 5 bases and J shed 4 bases, with 15 bases lying between them. The CDR3 nucleotides are TGTGCCAGCAGCCCGAAATACGGGGCATACAATGAGCAGTTCTTC. Amino acids: CASSPKYGAYNEQFF.

This clonotype was seen only a few times. The CDR3 reads CASRYGGAVEQYV. The CDR3 DNA reads as TGTGCCAGCAGGTACGGGGGGGCGGTCGAGCAGTACGTC. V gene TRBV6-5 combines with J gene TRBJ2-7; 8 bases map to TRBD2. CDR1 is MNHEY and CDR2 is SVGAGI in the germline V gene. The CDR3 length is 13 residues. V lost 6 bases and J lost 6; bases outside the gene matches: 7.

There are many counts of this clonotype. The V call is TRBV10-3, the J call TRBJ1-2; D gene unclear. V lost 2 bases and J 9 bases, leaving 19 bases between the germline ends. Per germline, CDR1 ENHRY and CDR2 SYGVKD. The CDR3 has 15 amino acids. CDR3 bases: TGTGCCATCAGTGAGAGGGTTCAGGTCCAGGAGAGCTACACCTTC. Translating it yields CAISERVQVQESYTF.

This clonotype has just a few counts. This chain links TRBV15 with TRBJ2-3; the D gene is possibly TRBD2 (6 bases). This CDR3 is built from 12 residues. V dropped 6 bases and J dropped 6 bases, with 10 bases sitting between them. The germline V gene has CDR1 LNHNV and CDR2 YYDKDF (reference sequence). Here the CDR3 reads CATRRDRDTQYF. As DNA, the CDR3 is TGTGCCACCAGGCGGGATCGGGATACGCAGTATTTT.

The rearrangement uses TRBV10-2 and TRBJ2-6; D remains ambiguous. Germline CDR1 WSHSY, CDR2 SAAADI. The CDR3 covers 18 residues. V shed 1 base and J shed 0 bases, with 13 bases lying between them. Written as DNA, the CDR3 is TGCGCCAGCAGTGAGTGGGGATCGGTCGACTCTGGGGCCAACGTCCTGACTTTC. Translation: CASSEWGSVDSGANVLTF.

This clonotype has a count of ten or more. This chain uses TRBV20-1 with TRBJ1-1; no clear D. The CDR3 loop spans 13 amino acids. With 6 bases removed from V and 5 bases from J, the gap between germline ends came to 16 bases. The germline V gene encodes CDR1 DFQATT and CDR2 SNEGSKA (reference sequence). In DNA, the CDR3 is TGCAGTGCCCGAGGAGGGATAGGGACTGAAGCTTTCTTT. This gives the protein CSARGGIGTEAFF.

This clonotype was counted many times. The V and J genes are TRBV20-1 and TRBJ2-1; D is uncertain. With 1 base removed from V and 9 bases from J, the gap between germline ends came to 7 bases. Germline-derived CDR1 and CDR2 are DFQATT and SNEGSKA (reference sequence). The CDR3 runs 11 residues. Written as DNA, the CDR3 is TGCAGTGCTAGAGGGTGGGGTGAGCAGTTCTTC. Translation: CSARGWGEQFF.

This chain links TRBV28 with TRBJ1-2; no definite D call. This CDR3 is 11 amino acids long. The germline V gene has CDR1 MDHEN and CDR2 SYDVKM. Trimming cost V 8 bases and J 4 bases, with 8 bases left between them. The CDR3 sequence is CASGYGYGYTF. CDR3 bases: TGTGCCAGCGGGTATGGCTATGGCTACACCTTC.

This clonotype was seen repeatedly, ten times or more. This CDR3 reads CSAGKAGGYNEQFF. CDR3 sequence (DNA): TGCAGCGCTGGGAAAGCAGGGGGATACAATGAGCAGTTCTTC. This chain uses TRBV29-1 with TRBJ2-1; 7 positions match TRBD1. V dropped 7 bases and J dropped 4; count of bases not matched to a gene: 10. Germline V lookup: CDR1 SQVTM, CDR2 ANQGSEA. The CDR3 length is 14 residues.

The table lists this clonotype with a few counts. The chain recombines TRBV20-1 with TRBJ2-1; 11 nucleotides line up with TRBD2. Unmatched junction bases numbered 13, after V lost 4 bases and J lost 8 bases. The CDR3 is 16 amino acids. Germline CDR1 DFQATT, CDR2 SNEGSKA (reference sequence). The CDR3 protein is CSAMIPGTSGVDEQFF. The DNA for the CDR3 is TGCAGTGCTATGATCCCCGGGACTAGCGGAGTCGATGAGCAGTTCTTC.

This clonotype was seen ten or more times. The chain uses TRBV4-3 and TRBJ2-7; possible D gene TRBD2, 6 bases. This CDR3 is built from 15 residues. Germline assignment: CDR1 LGHNA and CDR2 YSLEER. V was cut by 3 bases and J by 0 bases, with 12 bases left in between. The CDR3 sequence is CASSQAGRSSYEQYF. The CDR3 coding sequence is TGCGCCAGCAGCCAGGCGGGACGGAGCTCCTACGAGCAGTACTTC.

CDR3 coding DNA: TGTGCCAGCAGTTACCGGGGTAGCGGGGGGCCGGGGGAGCTGTTTTTT. Translated: CASSYRGSGGPGELFF. This chain connects TRBV6-5 to TRBJ2-2; 10 bases are shared with TRBD2. Per the germline V gene, CDR1 is MNHEY and CDR2 is SVGAGI. This CDR3 has 16 residues. J was trimmed by 8 bases and V by 2 bases; bases with no gene match: 8.

The chain joins TRBV12-3 or TRBV12-4 to TRBJ1-1, with D unclear. Trimming removed 2 bases from V and 7 bases from J, with 8 bases in between. This CDR3 comprises 12 residues. For the CDR3, the DNA is TGTGCCAGCAGTTTAAGAGACGGTGAAGCTTTCTTT. The encoded protein is CASSLRDGEAFF.

This clonotype was detected many times. This chain links TRBV7-3 with TRBJ2-7; TRBD1 agrees at 7 bases. Germline trimming cut 5 bases from V and 2 bases from J; bases unmatched to any gene: 12. The CDR3 is 16 amino acids. Germline assignment: CDR1 SGHTA and CDR2 FQGTGA. Here the CDR3 reads CASSVPLGTATYEQYF. The CDR3 DNA reads as TGTGCCAGCAGCGTCCCCCTGGGGACAGCAACCTACGAGCAGTACTTC.

This clonotype has a count of ten or more. The rearrangement joins TRBV28 to TRBJ2-7; D assignment may be TRBD1 or TRBD2 (6 bases each). Germline CDR1 is MDHEN and CDR2 is SYDVKM. V lost 6 bases and J 6 bases, leaving 18 bases between the germline ends. The CDR3 extends over 14 amino acids. The DNA for the CDR3 is TGTGCCAGCAGCCCCGGACTCGGAGGGGGCGAGCAGTACGTC. As protein: CASSPGLGGGEQYV.

This clonotype was seen at least ten times. This sequence joins TRBV12-3 or TRBV12-4 and TRBJ1-3; weak D call: TRBD1 (5 bases). V was shortened by 6 bases and J by 2 bases, with 11 bases between the two germline ends. The CDR3 runs 14 residues. The CDR3 spells CASRAGLPGNTIYF. CDR3 sequence (DNA): TGTGCCAGCAGGGCAGGGCTTCCTGGAAACACCATATATTTT.

A few counts support this clonotype. The V call is TRBV6-5, the J call TRBJ2-1, with TRBD2 identical over 10 bases. This CDR3 is built from 17 residues. Germline CDR1 and CDR2: MNHEY and SVGAGI. The ends lost 2 bases at V and 0 bases at J; junction bases unmatched: 4. The CDR3: CASSYTLAGGSYNEQFF. The CDR3 DNA follows: TGTGCCAGCAGTTACACCTTAGCGGGGGGCTCCTACAATGAGCAGTTCTTC.

The V and J genes are TRBV11-3 and TRBJ2-6; D remains unclear. With 0 bases removed from V and 4 bases from J, the gap between germline ends came to 13 bases. This CDR3 is built from 17 residues. Germline values: CDR1 SGHNT, CDR2 YENEEA. For the CDR3, the DNA is TGTGCCAGCAGCTTAGAAACAGAACGGTCCGGGGCCAACGTCCTGACTTTC. Protein: CASSLETERSGANVLTF.